The 22 T cell receptor beta chains below come from one sample, sequenced in a study of blood T cells in healthy people across ages. Primers used in a second PCR of about 7 to 12 cycles were a sample-barcoded 5' primer and a J-beta primer mix. TCRdb fed the 5' RACE reads into MiXCR, producing one record per CDR3 protein. The sample contains fewer than 2,000,000 distinct CDR3 sequences, about 39% of which appear only once. The sample was blood. These receptors originate from a human donor in good health.

This clonotype was counted a few times. The CDR3 reads CSARTAMPNNSPLHF. CDR3 bases: TGCAGTGCTAGAACAGCAATGCCGAATAATTCACCCCTCCACTTT. V usage is TRBV20-1 and J usage is TRBJ1-6; D ambiguous. The CDR3 consists of 15 residues. Germline V gene sequence: CDR1 DFQATT, CDR2 SNEGSKA (reference sequence). The V end lost 2 bases, the J end lost 5 bases, and 13 bases lay between the germline ends.

CDR3: CASPDSYEQYF. CDR3 coding DNA: TGTGCCAGCCCTGACTCCTACGAGCAGTACTTC. This rearrangement joins TRBV6-6 to TRBJ2-7; D gene uncertain. Germline V gives CDR1 MNHNY, CDR2 SVGAGI (reference sequence). Deletions cut 8 bases from V and 0 bases from J, with 5 bases between. This CDR3 contains 11 residues.

This clonotype occurred a few times. The CDR3 reads CASSFTRFGGPAFF. DNA of the CDR3: TGTGCCAGCAGCTTTACTCGGTTTGGGGGGCCCGCTTTCTTT. The chain joins TRBV5-6 to TRBJ1-1, with a tentative D call TRBD1 (6 bases). The CDR3 sequence is 14 residues long. Germline V CDR1 and CDR2: SGHDT, YYEEEE. Trimming took 2 bases from V and 11 from J, leaving 19 bases between them.

V gene TRBV4-3 combines with J gene TRBJ1-4; no definite D call. The CDR3 length is 13 residues. Trimming cost V 1 base and J 12 bases, with 12 bases left between them. Germline values: CDR1 LGHNA, CDR2 YSLEER. CDR3 sequence (DNA): TGCGCCAGCAGCCAAGGGGTGGGATCTGAACTGTTTTTT. Protein: CASSQGVGSELFF.

The V call is TRBV3-1, the J call TRBJ1-2, with D perhaps TRBD1 (6 bases). V lost 5 bases, J lost 8 bases, and 21 bases lay in between. The CDR3 sequence is 15 residues long. From germline, CDR1 is LGHDT and CDR2 YNNKEL (reference sequence). This CDR3 is CASSETNYREIGYTF. The DNA of the CDR3 is TGTGCCAGCAGCGAGACCAATTACAGGGAAATCGGCTACACCTTC.

This clonotype has more than one count but fewer than ten. This chain joins TRBV7-8 and TRBJ1-1; D remains unclear. V lost 7 bases and J lost 3, with 18 bases in between. Germline V gene lookup returns CDR1 SGHVS and CDR2 FQNEAQ. CDR3 length equals 15 residues. For the CDR3, the DNA is TGTGCCAGCACCCCTTCCCCTGTTTGGGACACTGAAGCTTTCTTT. This codes for CASTPSPVWDTEAFF.

The chain links TRBV5-5 to TRBJ2-1; D is possibly TRBD1 (6 bases). Trimming left V 1 base short and J 10 bases short, with 12 bases between. There are 13 residues in the CDR3. Germline CDR1 SGHKS, CDR2 YYEKEE (reference sequence). The CDR3 DNA is TGTGCCAGCAGCTTGCGCCTCCAGGGGGAGCAGTTCTTC. This gives the protein CASSLRLQGEQFF.

V is TRBV28 and J is TRBJ1-1, with D perhaps TRBD1 (5 bases). V shed 6 bases and J shed 0 bases, with 17 bases lying between them. There are 16 residues in the CDR3. Germline loops: CDR1 MDHEN, CDR2 SYDVKM. The CDR3 nucleotides are TGTGCCAGCAGCCTTGGACAAGTTGAAGTGAACACTGAAGCTTTCTTT. Translated, it gives CASSLGQVEVNTEAFF.

The CDR3 spells CASSQRNSGVGIQYF. CDR3 DNA sequence: TGTGCCAGCAGTCAACGGAATAGCGGGGTCGGCATTCAGTACTTC. The gene calls are TRBV28 and TRBJ2-4; TRBD2 matches 8 bases. CDR1 is MDHEN and CDR2 is SYDVKM in the germline V gene. The CDR3 is 15 amino acids. V trimming: 5 bases; J trimming: 9 bases; junction bases outside the gene matches: 12.

The table lists this clonotype with a count of one. The rearrangement uses TRBV7-2 and TRBJ2-1; a weak D match, TRBD1 (6 bases). Germline V gene lookup returns CDR1 SGHTA and CDR2 FQGNSA. The CDR3 runs 12 residues. Trimming removed 6 bases at V and 13 bases at J, with 16 bases between. The CDR3 protein is CASRRDKETQFF. The CDR3 DNA is TGTGCCAGCAGGAGGGACAAAGAGACCCAGTTCTTC.

A few counts support this clonotype. Since a much larger clone is just one base distant, this may be a read error. This CDR3 is CASSQEGTVPYNEQFF. For the CDR3, the DNA is TGTGCCAGCAGCCAAGAAGGGACAGTCCCCTACAATGAGCAGTTCTTC. This rearrangement joins TRBV4-2 to TRBJ2-1; TRBD1 agrees at 7 bases. Germline CDR1 LGHNA, CDR2 YNFKEQ. There are 16 residues in the CDR3. The V and J ends lost 0 bases and 2 bases, in that order; junction bases with no gene match: 4.

This clonotype has a single count. The J gene is TRBJ2-5, the V gene TRBV29-1; TRBD2 aligns across 14 bases. From germline, CDR1 is SQVTM and CDR2 ANQGSEA. This CDR3 contains 14 residues. The CDR3 is CNGYGLAGGETQYF. CDR3 coding DNA: TGCAACGGATACGGACTAGCGGGGGGAGAGACCCAGTACTTC.

The V call is TRBV6-5, the J call TRBJ2-7; TRBD1 agrees at 8 bases. Germline V gene sequence: CDR1 MNHEY, CDR2 SVGAGI. The V and J ends lost 4 bases and 12 bases, in that order; junction bases with no gene match: 11. The CDR3 is 13 residues long. This CDR3 is CASSSLRQGPWYF. The CDR3 bases are TGTGCCAGCAGTTCTCTAAGACAGGGGCCTTGGTACTTC.

This clonotype was seen a handful of times. This chain connects TRBV7-9 to TRBJ1-1; D remains unclear. The CDR3 covers 14 residues. Trimming removed 6 bases from V and 7 bases from J, with 18 bases in between. From germline, CDR1 is SEHNR and CDR2 FQNEAQ (reference sequence). CDR3 DNA sequence: TGTGCCAGCAGTCCAGAGTCCAACTCGATTGAAGCTTTCTTT. Amino acid sequence: CASSPESNSIEAFF.

The chain recombines TRBV9 with TRBJ2-7, with 8 bases lining up with TRBD1. The CDR3 has 15 amino acids. Germline lookup yields CDR1 SGDLS and CDR2 YYNGEE. Unmatched junction bases numbered 6, after V lost 4 bases and J lost 0 bases. The CDR3 DNA reads TGTGCCAGCAGCCCCCGACAGGGGAACTCCTACGAGCAGTACTTC. Its protein product is CASSPRQGNSYEQYF.

This clonotype was seen more than once but under ten times. The V and J genes are TRBV7-2 and TRBJ1-2; 8 bases line up with TRBD1. Trimming removed 6 bases from V and 13 bases from J; junction bases left unmatched: 13. The CDR3 loop spans 13 amino acids. Germline assignment: CDR1 SGHTA and CDR2 FQGNSA. DNA of the CDR3: TGTGCCAGCAGTCCGGACAGGGTAACCGCCAGCACCTTC. Translated, it gives CASSPDRVTASTF. Full variable domain (outside the CDR3, taken from reference TRBV7-2 and TRBJ1-2): GAGVSQSPSNKVTEKGKDVELRCDPISGHTALYWYRQSLGQGLEFLIYFQGNSAPDKSGLPSDRFSAERTGGSVSTLTIQRTQQEDSAVYLCASSPDRVTASTFGSGTRLTVV.

The rearrangement joins TRBV27 to TRBJ1-5, with D tentatively TRBD1 (5 bases). Germline loops: CDR1 MNHEY, CDR2 SMNVEV (reference sequence). V was trimmed by 0 bases and J by 2 bases, leaving 14 bases between them. The CDR3 runs 17 residues. This CDR3 is CASSLSRGDAGNQPQHF. CDR3 DNA sequence: TGTGCCAGCAGTTTATCGCGAGGGGACGCGGGCAATCAGCCCCAGCATTTT.

Details on this clonotype: One end of the junction varies from germline; a read error may be responsible. The V and J genes are TRBV20-1 and TRBJ2-7; D might be TRBD2 (5 bases). Germline CDR1 reads DFQATT; CDR2 reads SNEGSKA (reference sequence). CDR3 length equals 16 residues. The CDR3 loop is CSARDFRRGASHEQYF. The CDR3 coding sequence is TGCAGTGCTAGAGATTTCCGCCGGGGAGCCTCCCACGAGCAGTACTTC.

The CDR3 spells CASSPRLATYNEQFF. CDR3 in DNA: TGTGCCAGCAGCCCTAGACTAGCGACTTACAATGAGCAGTTCTTC. The J gene is TRBJ2-1, the V gene TRBV5-5; 8 positions agree with TRBD2. Germline V gene sequence: CDR1 SGHKS, CDR2 YYEKEE (reference sequence). V shed 4 bases, J shed 4 bases, and the junction held 7 bases outside the gene matches. This CDR3 contains 15 residues.

This chain links TRBV7-2 with TRBJ2-5; 7 bases fit TRBD1. This CDR3 comprises 14 residues. Per the germline V gene, CDR1 is SGHTA and CDR2 is FQGNSA. Trimming removed 2 bases from V and 5 bases from J; junction bases left unmatched: 5. CDR3 sequence (DNA): TGTGCCAGCAGCTTATCACAGGGGACGGAGACCCAGTACTTC. It encodes CASSLSQGTETQYF. Drawing the rest from reference TRBV7-2 and TRBJ2-5, the complete variable domain is GAGVSQSPSNKVTEKGKDVELRCDPISGHTALYWYRQSLGQGLEFLIYFQGNSAPDKSGLPSDRFSAERTGGSVSTLTIQRTQQEDSAVYLCASSLSQGTETQYFGPGTRLLVL.

The rearrangement links TRBV5-1 to TRBJ2-3; D gene uncertain. From germline, CDR1 is SGHRS and CDR2 YFSETQ. The CDR3 is made up of 14 amino acids. Trimming took 1 base from V and 5 from J, leaving 11 bases between them. This CDR3 is CASSLLSRGDTQYF. CDR3 nucleotides: TGCGCCAGCAGCTTGCTTTCCAGAGGAGATACGCAGTATTTT.

J is TRBJ2-3 and V is TRBV7-9; TRBD2 might be the D (6 bases). Looked up from germline, CDR1 is SEHNR and CDR2 is FQNEAQ (reference sequence). The CDR3 extends over 13 amino acids. Trimming removed 10 bases from V and 6 bases from J, with 17 bases in between. The CDR3 nucleotides read TGTGCCACCACCGGGGGTTTAATTGATACGCAGTATTTT. Translating it yields CATTGGLIDTQYF.